Included here is one T cell receptor (beta chain) sequence, with context. The antigen remains undetermined. TCRdb re-called the 5' RACE reads with MiXCR, one entry per CDR3 protein. The top ten clones hold 9.5% to 15% of a sample with under 650,000 distinct CDR3 sequences, more than 15% of them seen once. This specimen comes from a study of T-cell memory formation after mild COVID-19. Overall study findings and caveats: That cross-reactive memory joined was suggested by some responding clones appearing in pre-infection memory.

The V end lost 0 bases, the J end lost 0 bases, and 15 bases lay between the germline ends. From germline, CDR1 is SGDLS and CDR2 YYNGEE. The CDR3 consists of 18 residues. The sequenced sample consisted of PBMCs or a T cell subset sorted from them (not recorded which). The chain joins TRBV9 to TRBJ2-2, with D possibly being TRBD2 (6 bases). This TCR was recovered from an adult woman who had mild COVID-19 (a few samples of this study predate the infection). Cell type and time point are not known. The CDR3 sequence is CASSVDGRAFANTGELFF. In DNA form, the CDR3 reads TGTGCCAGCAGCGTAGACGGGAGAGCTTTCGCGAACACCGGGGAGCTGTTTTTT.